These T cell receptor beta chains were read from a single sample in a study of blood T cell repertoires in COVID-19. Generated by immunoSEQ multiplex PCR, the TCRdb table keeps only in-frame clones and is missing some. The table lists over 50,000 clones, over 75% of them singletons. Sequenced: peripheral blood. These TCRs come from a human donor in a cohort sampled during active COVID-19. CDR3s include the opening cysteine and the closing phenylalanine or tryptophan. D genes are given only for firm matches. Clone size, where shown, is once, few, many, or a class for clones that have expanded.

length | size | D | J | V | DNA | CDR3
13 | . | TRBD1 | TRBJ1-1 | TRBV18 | TGTGCCACCACAGGGGAAATGAACACTGAAGCTTTCTTT | CATTGEMNTEAFF
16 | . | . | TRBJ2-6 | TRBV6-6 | TGTGCCAGCAGTCCCTTGGGGGGAGCTGGGGCCAACGTCCTGACTTTC | CASSPLGGAGANVLTF
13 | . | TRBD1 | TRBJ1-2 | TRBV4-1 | TGCGCCAGCAGCCCGGCAGGGGGCAGTGGCTACACCTTC | CASSPAGGSGYTF
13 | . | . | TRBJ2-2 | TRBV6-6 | TGTGCCATCAAGGGGGAGGGCACCGGGGAGCTGTTTTTT | CAIKGEGTGELFF
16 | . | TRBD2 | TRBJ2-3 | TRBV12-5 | TGTGCTAGTGGTTTGGTACAAGGCGGGAGAGGAGATACGCAGTATTTT | CASGLVQGGRGDTQYF
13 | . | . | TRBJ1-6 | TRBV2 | TGTGCCAGCAGTGAATCCCCCCAATCACCCCTCCACTTT | CASSESPQSPLHF
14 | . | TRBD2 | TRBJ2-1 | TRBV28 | TGTGCCAGCAGGGGGGGACTAGGGATTGGGGAGCAGTTCTTC | CASRGGLGIGEQFF
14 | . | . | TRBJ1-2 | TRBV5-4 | TGTGCCAGCAGCTTGGGGGGCGAAAACTATGGCTACACCTTC | CASSLGGENYGYTF
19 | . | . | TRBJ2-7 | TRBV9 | TGTGCCAGCAGCGTAGTAATTGAGGCGCGGGAAGGATCGGGTTACGAGCAGTACTTC | CASSVVIEAREGSGYEQYF
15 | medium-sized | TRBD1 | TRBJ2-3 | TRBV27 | TGTGCCAGCAGTTCCAGGGACAGCTACACAGATACGCAGTATTTT | CASSSRDSYTDTQYF
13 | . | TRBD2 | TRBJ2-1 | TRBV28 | TGTGCCAGCAGTGCGAGCGGGAACAATGAGCAGTTCTTC | CASSASGNNEQFF
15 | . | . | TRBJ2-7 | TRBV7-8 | TGTGCCAGCAGCTTAGCGTGGGCGGGCCCCTACGAGCAGTACTTC | CASSLAWAGPYEQYF
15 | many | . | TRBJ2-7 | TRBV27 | TGTGCCAGCACCCCCAACCCCTCAGGGGTCTACGAGCAGTACTTC | CASTPNPSGVYEQYF
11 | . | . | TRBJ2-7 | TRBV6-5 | TGTGCCAGCAAAAGCCGGTACGAGCAGTACTTC | CASKSRYEQYF
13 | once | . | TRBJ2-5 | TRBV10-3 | TGTGCCATCAGTGGTAGCGGACAAGAGACCCAGTACTTC | CAISGSGQETQYF
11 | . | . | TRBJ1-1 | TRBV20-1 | TGCAGTGCGGTCAGGGGATCTGAAGCTTTCTTT | CSAVRGSEAFF
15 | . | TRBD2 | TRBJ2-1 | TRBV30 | TGTGCCTGGAGCCCAGGACTAGCGGGAGTTTATGAGCAGTTCTTC | CAWSPGLAGVYEQFF